This T cell receptor (beta chain) was observed in a study of T-cell reconstitution after alpha-beta-depleted transplantation in children. Researchers prepared the TCRbeta library using unique molecular identifiers, the study reports. TCRdb re-derived calls from the PCR reads in MiXCR, one entry per CDR3 protein. The table lists approximately 490,000 distinct CDR3 sequences, about an eighth of them singletons, with 4.5% to 6% in the top ten. Germline V gene data show CDR1 as LGHDT and CDR2 as YNNKEL (reference sequence). CDR3 length equals 15 residues. V lost 6 bases to trimming and J lost 4 bases; unmatched junction nucleotides: 9. A single count supports this clonotype.

The sample in question was PBMCs from the stem cell graft donor, obtained from the stem cell graft. The rearrangement joins TRBV3-1 to TRBJ2-1; the match to TRBD1 covers 7 bases. The origin of this receptor is a human donor who donated a stem cell graft to a child with combined immunodeficiency. The CDR3 DNA reads as TGTGCCAGCAGGCGCACCGGGACAGATTACAATGAGCAGTTCTTC. Its translation: CASRRTGTDYNEQFF.